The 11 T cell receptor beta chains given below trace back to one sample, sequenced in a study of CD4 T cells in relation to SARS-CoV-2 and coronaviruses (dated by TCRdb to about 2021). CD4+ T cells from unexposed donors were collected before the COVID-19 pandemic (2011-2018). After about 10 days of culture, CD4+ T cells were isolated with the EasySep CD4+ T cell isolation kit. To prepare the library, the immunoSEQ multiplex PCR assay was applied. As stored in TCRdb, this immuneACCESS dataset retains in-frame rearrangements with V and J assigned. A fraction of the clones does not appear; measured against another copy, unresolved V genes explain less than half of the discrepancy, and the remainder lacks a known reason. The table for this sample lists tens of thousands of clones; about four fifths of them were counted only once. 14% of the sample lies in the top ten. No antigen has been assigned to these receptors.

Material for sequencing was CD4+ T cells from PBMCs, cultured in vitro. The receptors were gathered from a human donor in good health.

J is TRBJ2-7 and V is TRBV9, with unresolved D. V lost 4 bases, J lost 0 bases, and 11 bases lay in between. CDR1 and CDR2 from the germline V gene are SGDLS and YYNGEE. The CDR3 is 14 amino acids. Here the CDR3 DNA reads TGTGCCAGCAGCCATGACCTAAACTCCTACGAGCAGTACTTC. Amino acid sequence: CASSHDLNSYEQYF.

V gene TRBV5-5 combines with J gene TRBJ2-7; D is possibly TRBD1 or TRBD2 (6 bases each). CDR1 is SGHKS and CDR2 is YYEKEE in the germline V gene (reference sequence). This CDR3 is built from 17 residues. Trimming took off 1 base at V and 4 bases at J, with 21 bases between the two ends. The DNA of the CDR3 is TGTGCCAGCAGCTTGATACACGGGGGCGGCATTCGGTACGAGCAGTACTTC. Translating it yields CASSLIHGGGIRYEQYF.

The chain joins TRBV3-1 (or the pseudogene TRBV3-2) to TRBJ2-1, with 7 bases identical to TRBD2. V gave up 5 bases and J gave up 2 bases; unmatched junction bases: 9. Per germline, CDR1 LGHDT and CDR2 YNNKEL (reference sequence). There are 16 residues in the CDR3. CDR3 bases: TGTGCCAGCAGCTTCTACGCGGGAGTCGCCTACAATGAGCAGTTCTTC. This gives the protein CASSFYAGVAYNEQFF.

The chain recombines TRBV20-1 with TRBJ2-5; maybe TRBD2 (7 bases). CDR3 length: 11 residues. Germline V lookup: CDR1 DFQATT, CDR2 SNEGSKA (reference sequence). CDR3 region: CRKGGGKTQYF. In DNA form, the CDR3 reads TGCAGAAAAGGGGGGGGTAAGACCCAGTACTTC.

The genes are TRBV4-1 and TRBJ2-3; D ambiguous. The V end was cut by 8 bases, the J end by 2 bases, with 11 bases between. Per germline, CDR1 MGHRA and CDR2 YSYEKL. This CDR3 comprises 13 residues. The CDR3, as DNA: TGCGCCAGCCAGGAGAGGAACACAGATACGCAGTATTTT. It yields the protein CASQERNTDTQYF.

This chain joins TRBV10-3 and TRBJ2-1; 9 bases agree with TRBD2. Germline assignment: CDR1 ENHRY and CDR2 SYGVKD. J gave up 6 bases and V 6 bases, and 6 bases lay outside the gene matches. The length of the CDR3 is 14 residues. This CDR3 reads CAIRTGTSSNEQFF. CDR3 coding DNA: TGTGCCATCAGGACCGGGACTAGCAGCAATGAGCAGTTCTTC.

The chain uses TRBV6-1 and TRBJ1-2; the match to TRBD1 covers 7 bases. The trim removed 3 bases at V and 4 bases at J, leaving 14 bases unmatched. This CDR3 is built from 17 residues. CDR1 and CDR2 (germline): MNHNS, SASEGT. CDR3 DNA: TGTGCCAGCAGTGACTTGGGACAGATGCCCGGGGCCTATGGCTACACCTTC. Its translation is CASSDLGQMPGAYGYTF.

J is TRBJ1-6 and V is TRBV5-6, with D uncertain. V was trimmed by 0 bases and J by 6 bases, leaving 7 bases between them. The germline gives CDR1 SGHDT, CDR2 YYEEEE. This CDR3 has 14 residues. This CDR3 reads CASSLEWGNSPLHF. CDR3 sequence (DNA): TGTGCCAGCAGCTTGGAATGGGGTAATTCACCCCTCCACTTT.

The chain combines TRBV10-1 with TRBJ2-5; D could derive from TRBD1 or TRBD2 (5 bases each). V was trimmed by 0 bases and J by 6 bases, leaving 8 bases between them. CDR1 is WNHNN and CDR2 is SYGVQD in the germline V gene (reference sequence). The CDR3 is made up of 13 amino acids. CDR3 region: CASSESGVKTQYF. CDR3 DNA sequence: TGCGCCAGCAGTGAGTCGGGGGTAAAGACCCAGTACTTC.

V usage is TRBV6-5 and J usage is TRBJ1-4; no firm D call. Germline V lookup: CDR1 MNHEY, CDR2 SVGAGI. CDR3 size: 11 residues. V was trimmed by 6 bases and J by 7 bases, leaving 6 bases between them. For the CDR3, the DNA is TGTGCCAGCAGGGTAGCTGAAAAACTGTTTTTT. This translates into CASRVAEKLFF.

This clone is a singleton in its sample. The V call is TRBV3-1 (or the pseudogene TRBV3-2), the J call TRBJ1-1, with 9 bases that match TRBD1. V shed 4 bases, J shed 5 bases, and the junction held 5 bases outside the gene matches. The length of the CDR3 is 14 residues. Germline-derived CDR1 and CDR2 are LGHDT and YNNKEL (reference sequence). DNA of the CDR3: TGTGCCAGCAGCCGGGGACAGGGCGAGACTGAAGCTTTCTTT. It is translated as CASSRGQGETEAFF.